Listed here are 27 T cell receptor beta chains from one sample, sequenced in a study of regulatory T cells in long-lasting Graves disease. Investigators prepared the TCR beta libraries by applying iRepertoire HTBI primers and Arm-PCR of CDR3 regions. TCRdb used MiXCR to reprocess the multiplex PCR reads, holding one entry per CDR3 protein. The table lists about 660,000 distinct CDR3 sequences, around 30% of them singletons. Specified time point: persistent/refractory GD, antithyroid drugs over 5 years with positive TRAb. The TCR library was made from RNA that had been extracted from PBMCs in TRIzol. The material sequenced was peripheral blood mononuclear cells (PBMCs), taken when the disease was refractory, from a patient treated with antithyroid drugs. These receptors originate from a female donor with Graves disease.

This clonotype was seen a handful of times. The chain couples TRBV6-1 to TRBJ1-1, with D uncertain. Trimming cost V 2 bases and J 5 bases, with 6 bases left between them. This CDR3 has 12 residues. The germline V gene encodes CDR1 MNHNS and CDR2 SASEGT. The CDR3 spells CASSERLTEAFF. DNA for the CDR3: TGTGCCAGCAGTGAACGGCTGACTGAAGCTTTCTTT.

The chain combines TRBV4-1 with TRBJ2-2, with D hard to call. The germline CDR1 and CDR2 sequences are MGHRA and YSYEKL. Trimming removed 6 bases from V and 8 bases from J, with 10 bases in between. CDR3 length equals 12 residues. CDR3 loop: CASRHIAGELFF. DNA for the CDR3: TGCGCCAGCAGGCACATCGCAGGGGAGCTGTTTTTT.

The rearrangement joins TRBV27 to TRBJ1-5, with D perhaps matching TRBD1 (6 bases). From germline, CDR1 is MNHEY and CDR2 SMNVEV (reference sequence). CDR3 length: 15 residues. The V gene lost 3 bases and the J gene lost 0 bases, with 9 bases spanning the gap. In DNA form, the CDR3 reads TGTGCCAGCAGTTTGACAGGACCTAGCAATCAGCCCCAGCATTTT. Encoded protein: CASSLTGPSNQPQHF.

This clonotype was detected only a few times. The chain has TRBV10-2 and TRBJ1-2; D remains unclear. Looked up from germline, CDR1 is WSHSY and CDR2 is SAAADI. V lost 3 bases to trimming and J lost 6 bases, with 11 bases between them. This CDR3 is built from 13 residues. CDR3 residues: CASSDTRTHGYTF. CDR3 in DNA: TGCGCCAGCAGTGATACCAGGACCCATGGCTACACCTTC.

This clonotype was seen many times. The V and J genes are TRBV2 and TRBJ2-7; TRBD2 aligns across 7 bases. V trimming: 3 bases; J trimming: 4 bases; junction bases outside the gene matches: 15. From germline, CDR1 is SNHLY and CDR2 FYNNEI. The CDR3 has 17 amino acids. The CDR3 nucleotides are TGTGCCAGCAGTGACGAAATGGGCGGGAGACGTAGGTACGAGCAGTACTTC. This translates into CASSDEMGGRRRYEQYF.

The CDR3 region has the DNA TGTGCCAGCAGCTTGGGGGTTCAGCTTAACACTGAAGCTTTCTTT. This gives the protein CASSLGVQLNTEAFF. The chain is built from TRBV7-9 and TRBJ1-1; TRBD1 might be the D (5 bases). The germline V gene encodes CDR1 SEHNR and CDR2 FQNEAQ (reference sequence). The CDR3 extends over 15 amino acids. The ends were cut back, 3 bases at V and 2 bases at J, with 13 bases in the middle.

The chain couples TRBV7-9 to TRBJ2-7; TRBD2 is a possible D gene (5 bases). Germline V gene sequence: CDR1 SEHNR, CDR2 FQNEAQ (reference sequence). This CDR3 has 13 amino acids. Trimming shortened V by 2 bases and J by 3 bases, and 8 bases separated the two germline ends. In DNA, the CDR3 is TGTGCCAGCAGCTTACCGGGGATCTACGAGCAGTACTTC. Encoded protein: CASSLPGIYEQYF.

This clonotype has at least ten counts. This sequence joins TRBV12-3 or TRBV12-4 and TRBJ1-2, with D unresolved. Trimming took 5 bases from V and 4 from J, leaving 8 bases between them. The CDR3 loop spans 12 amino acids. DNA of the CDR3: TGTGCCAGCAGTCCGCTGGGCTATGGCTACACCTTC. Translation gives CASSPLGYGYTF.

CDR3 in amino acids: CATGQSSGNTIYF. CDR3 DNA sequence: TGTGCCACCGGACAGTCCTCTGGAAACACCATATATTTT. The chain joins TRBV19 to TRBJ1-3; possible D gene TRBD1, 6 bases. The CDR3 spans 13 residues. Between the trimmed V and J ends, which lost 10 bases and 0 bases, there was a span of 10 bases. From germline, CDR1 is LNHDA and CDR2 SQIVND (reference sequence).

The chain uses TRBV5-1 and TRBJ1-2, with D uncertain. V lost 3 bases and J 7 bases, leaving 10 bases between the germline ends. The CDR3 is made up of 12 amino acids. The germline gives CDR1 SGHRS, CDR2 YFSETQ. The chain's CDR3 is CASSSSQTGYTF. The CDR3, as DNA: TGCGCCAGCAGCTCCTCCCAAACTGGCTACACCTTC.

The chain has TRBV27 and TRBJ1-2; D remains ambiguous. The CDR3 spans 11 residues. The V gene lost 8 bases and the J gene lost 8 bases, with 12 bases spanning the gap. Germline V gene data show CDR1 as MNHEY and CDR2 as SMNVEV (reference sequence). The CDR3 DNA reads TGTGCCAGCGTTGGGGTAGGAGGCTACACCTTC. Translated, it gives CASVGVGGYTF.

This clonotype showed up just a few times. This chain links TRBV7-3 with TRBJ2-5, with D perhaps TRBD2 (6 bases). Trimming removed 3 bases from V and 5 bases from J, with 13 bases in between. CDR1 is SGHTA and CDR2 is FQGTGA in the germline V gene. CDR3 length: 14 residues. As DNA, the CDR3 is TGTGCCAGCAGCTTCGGCGGGGATGGCGAGACCCAGTACTTC. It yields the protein CASSFGGDGETQYF. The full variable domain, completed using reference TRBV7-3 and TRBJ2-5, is GAGVSQTPSNKVTEKGKYVELRCDPISGHTALYWYRQSLGQGPEFLIYFQGTGAADDSGLPNDRFFAVRPEGSVSTLKIQRTERGDSAVYLCASSFGGDGETQYFGPGTRLLVL.

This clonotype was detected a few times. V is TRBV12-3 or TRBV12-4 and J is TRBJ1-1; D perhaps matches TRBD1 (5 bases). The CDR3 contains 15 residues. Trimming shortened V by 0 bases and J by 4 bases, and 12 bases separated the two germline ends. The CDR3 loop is CASSLAGGIGTEAFF. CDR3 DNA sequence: TGTGCCAGCAGTTTAGCGGGGGGAATCGGCACTGAAGCTTTCTTT.

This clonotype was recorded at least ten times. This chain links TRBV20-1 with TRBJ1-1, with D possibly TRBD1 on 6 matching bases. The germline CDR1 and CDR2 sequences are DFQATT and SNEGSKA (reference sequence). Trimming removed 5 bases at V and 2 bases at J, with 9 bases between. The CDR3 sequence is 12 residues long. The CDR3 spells CSASQGNTEAFF. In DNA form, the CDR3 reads TGCAGTGCTTCACAGGGCAACACTGAAGCTTTCTTT.

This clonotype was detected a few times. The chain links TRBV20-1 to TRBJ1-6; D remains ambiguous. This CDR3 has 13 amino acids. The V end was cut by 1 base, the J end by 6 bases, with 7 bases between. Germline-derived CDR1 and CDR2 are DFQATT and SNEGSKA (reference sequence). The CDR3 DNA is TGCAGTGCTAGAGTTGACTTTAATTCACCCCTCCACTTT. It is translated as CSARVDFNSPLHF.

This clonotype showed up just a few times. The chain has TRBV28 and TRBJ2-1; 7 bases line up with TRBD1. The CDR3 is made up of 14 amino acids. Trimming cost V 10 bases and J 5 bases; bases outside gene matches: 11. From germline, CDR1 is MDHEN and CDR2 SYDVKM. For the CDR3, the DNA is TGTGCCACTGACGCGACAGGGTACAACAATGAGCAGTTCTTC. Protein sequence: CATDATGYNNEQFF.

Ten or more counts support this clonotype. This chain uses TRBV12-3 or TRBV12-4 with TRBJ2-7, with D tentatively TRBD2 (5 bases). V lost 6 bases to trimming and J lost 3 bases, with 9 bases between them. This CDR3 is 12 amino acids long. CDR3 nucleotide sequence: TGTGCCAGCAGCAGGAGCGGCTACGAGCAGTACTTC. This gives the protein CASSRSGYEQYF.

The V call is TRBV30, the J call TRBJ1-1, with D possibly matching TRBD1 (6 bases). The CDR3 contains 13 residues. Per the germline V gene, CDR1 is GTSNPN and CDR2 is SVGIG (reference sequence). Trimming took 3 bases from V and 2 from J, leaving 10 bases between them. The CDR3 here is CAWRAGDNTEAFF. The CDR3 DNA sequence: TGTGCCTGGAGGGCAGGGGATAACACTGAAGCTTTCTTT.

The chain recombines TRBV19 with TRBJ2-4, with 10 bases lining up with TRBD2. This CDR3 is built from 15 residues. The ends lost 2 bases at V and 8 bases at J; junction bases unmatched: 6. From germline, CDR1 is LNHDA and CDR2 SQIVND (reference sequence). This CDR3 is CASSISGRAGDIQYF. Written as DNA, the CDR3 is TGTGCCAGTAGTATAAGCGGGAGGGCGGGAGACATTCAGTACTTC.

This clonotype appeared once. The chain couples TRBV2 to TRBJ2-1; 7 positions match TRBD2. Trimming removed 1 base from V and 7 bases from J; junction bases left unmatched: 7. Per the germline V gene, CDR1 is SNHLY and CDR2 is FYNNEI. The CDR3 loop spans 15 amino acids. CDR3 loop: CASSEVAGGENEQFF. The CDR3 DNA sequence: TGTGCCAGCAGTGAAGTAGCGGGTGGGGAAAATGAGCAGTTCTTC.

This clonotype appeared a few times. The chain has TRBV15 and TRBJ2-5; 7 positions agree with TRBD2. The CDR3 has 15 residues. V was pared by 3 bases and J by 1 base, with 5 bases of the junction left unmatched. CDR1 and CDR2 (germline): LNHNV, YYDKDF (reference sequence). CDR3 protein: CATSSRRTSQETQYF. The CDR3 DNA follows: TGTGCCACCAGCAGCCGTAGGACTAGCCAAGAGACCCAGTACTTC. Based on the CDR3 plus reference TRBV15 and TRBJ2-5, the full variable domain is DAMVIQNPRYQVTQFGKPVTLSCSQTLNHNVMYWYQQKSSQAPKLLFHYYDKDFNNEADTPDNFQSRRPNTSFCFLDIRSPGLGDTAMYLCATSSRRTSQETQYFGPGTRLLVL.

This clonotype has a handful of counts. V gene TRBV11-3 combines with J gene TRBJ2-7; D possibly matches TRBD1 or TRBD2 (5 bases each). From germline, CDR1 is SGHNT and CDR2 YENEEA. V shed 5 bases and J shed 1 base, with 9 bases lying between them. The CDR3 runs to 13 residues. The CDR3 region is CASSAGASYEQYF. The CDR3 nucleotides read TGTGCCAGCAGCGCCGGGGCATCCTACGAGCAGTACTTC. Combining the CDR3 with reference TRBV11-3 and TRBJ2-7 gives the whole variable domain EAGVVQSPRYKIIEKKQPVAFWCNPISGHNTLYWYLQNLGQGPELLIRYENEEAVDDSQLPKDRFSAERLKGVDSTLKIQPAELGDSAVYLCASSAGASYEQYFGPGTRLTVT.

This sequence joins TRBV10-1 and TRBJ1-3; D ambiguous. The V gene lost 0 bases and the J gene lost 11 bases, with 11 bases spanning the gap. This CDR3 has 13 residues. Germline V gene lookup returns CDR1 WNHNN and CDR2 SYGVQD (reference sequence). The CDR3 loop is CASSESGTRAIYF. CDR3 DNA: TGCGCCAGCAGTGAGTCGGGCACCCGAGCCATATATTTT.

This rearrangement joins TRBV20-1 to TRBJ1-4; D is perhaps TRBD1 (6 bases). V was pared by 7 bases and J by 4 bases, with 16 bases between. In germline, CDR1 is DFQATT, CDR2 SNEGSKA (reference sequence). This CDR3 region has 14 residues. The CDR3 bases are TGCAGTGGGGGGGGGGCCCAGTTTAATGAAAAACTGTTTTTT. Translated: CSGGGAQFNEKLFF.

The CDR3 DNA follows: TGTGCCAGCAGGGAGGGGAATGAAGCTTTCTTT. As protein: CASREGNEAFF. The chain employs TRBV12-3 or TRBV12-4 and TRBJ1-1, with a tentative D call TRBD1 (5 bases). This CDR3 is 11 amino acids long. V dropped 6 bases and J dropped 7 bases, with 9 bases sitting between them.

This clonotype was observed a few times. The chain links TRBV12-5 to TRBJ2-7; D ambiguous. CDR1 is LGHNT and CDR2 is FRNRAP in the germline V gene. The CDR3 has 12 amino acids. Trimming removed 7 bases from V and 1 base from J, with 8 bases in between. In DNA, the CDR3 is TGTGCTAGTGATTCAGGTTCCTACGAGCAGTACTTC. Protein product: CASDSGSYEQYF.

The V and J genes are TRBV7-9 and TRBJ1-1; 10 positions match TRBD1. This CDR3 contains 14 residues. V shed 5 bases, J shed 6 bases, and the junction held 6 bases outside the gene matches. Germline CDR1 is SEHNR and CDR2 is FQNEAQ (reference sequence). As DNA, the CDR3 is TGTGCCAGCAGCGGGGACAGGGGAGGCGCTGAAGCTTTCTTT. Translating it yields CASSGDRGGAEAFF.